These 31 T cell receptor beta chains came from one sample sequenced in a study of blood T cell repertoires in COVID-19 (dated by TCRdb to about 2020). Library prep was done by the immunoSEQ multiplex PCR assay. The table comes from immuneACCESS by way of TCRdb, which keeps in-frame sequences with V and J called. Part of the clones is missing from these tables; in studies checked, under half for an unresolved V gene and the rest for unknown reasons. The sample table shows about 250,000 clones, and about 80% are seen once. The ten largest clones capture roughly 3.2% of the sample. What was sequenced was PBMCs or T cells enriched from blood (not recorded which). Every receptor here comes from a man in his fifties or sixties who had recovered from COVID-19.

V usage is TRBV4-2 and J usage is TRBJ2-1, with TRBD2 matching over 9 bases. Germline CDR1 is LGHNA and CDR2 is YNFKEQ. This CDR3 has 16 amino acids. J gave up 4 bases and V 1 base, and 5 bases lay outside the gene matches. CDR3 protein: CASSQGGREGYNEQFF. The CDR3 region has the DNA TGTGCCAGCAGCCAAGGTGGGCGGGAGGGGTACAATGAGCAGTTCTTC.

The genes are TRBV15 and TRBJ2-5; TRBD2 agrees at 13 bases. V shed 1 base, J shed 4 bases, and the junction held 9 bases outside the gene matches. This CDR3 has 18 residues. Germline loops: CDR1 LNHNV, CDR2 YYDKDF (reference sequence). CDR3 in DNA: TGTGCCACCAGCAGAGGAGAACTAGCGGGGGGGATTTCAGAGACCCAGTACTTC. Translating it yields CATSRGELAGGISETQYF.

Here the CDR3 reads CASSADRGTNEKLFF. The CDR3 DNA sequence: TGTGCCAGCAGCGCGGACAGGGGGACTAATGAAAAACTGTTTTTT. The genes are TRBV9 and TRBJ1-4, with TRBD1 matching over 10 bases. The germline V gene encodes CDR1 SGDLS and CDR2 YYNGEE. CDR3 size: 15 residues. V was pared by 3 bases and J by 2 bases, with 1 base of the junction left unmatched.

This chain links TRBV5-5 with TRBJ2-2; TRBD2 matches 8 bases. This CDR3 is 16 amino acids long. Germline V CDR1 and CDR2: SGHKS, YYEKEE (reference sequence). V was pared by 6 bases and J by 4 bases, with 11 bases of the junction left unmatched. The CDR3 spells CASTPGRGGGTGELFF. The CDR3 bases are TGTGCCAGCACTCCTGGTCGGGGGGGCGGCACCGGGGAGCTGTTTTTT.

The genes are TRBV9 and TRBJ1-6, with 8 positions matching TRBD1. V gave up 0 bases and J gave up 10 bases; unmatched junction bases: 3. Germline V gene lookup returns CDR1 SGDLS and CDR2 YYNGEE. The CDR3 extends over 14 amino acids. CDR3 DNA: TGTGCCAGCAGCGTAGGGACAGGGATCTCACCCCTCCACTTT. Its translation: CASSVGTGISPLHF.

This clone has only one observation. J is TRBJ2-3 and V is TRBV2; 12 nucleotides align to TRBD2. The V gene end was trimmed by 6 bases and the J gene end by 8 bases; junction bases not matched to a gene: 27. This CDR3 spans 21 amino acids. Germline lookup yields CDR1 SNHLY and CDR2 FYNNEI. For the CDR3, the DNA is TGTGCCAGCAGCCGTACCCACAGGTTTCAACTAGCGGGAGGAGGCTTGGGTACGCAGTATTTT. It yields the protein CASSRTHRFQLAGGGLGTQYF.

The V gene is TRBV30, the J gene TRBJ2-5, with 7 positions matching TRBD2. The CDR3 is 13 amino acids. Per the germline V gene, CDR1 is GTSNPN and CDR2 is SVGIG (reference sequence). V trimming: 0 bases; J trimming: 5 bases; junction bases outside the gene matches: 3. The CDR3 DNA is TGTGCCTGGAGTGTACTCGGGGGGGAGACCCAGTACTTC. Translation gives CAWSVLGGETQYF.

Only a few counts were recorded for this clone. The CDR3 loop is CASSIQGEVGNTIYF. In DNA form, the CDR3 reads TGTGCCAGCAGCATACAGGGAGAAGTTGGAAACACCATATATTTT. The J gene is TRBJ1-3, the V gene TRBV9; possible D gene TRBD1, 6 bases. The CDR3 is 15 residues long. The germline V gene encodes CDR1 SGDLS and CDR2 YYNGEE. V was trimmed by 4 bases and J by 3 bases, leaving 14 bases between them.

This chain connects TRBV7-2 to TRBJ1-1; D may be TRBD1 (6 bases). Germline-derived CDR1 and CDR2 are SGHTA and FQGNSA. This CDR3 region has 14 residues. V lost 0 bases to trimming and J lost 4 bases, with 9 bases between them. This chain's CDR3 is CASSLATGPTEAFF. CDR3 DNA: TGTGCCAGCAGCTTAGCAACAGGGCCCACTGAAGCTTTCTTT.

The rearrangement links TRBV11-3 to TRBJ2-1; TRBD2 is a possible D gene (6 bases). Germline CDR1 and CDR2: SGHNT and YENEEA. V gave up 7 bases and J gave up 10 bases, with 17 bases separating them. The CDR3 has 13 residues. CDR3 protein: CASTLEGQGEQFF. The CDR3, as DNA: TGTGCCAGCACGCTGGAGGGCCAAGGAGAGCAGTTCTTC.

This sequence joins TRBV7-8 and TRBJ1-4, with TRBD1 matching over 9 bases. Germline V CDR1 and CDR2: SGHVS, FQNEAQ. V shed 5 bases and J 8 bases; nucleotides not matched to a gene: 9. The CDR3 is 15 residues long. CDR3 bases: TGTGCCAGCAGCGGGGGACAGGGCTGGGACGAAAAACTGTTTTTT. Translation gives CASSGGQGWDEKLFF.

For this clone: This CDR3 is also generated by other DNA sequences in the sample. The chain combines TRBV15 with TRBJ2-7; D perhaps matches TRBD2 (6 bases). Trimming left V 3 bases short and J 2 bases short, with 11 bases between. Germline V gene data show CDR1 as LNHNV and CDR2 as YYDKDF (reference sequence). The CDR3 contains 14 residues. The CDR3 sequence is CATSRSGLPYEQYF. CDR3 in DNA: TGTGCCACCAGCAGGTCGGGACTCCCCTACGAGCAGTACTTC.

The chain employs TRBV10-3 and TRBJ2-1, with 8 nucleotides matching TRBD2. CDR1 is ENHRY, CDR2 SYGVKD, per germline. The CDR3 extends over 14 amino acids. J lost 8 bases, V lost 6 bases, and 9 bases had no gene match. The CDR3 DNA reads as TGTGCCATCAGCGGGGGGGGGATCCCCCATGAGCAGTTCTTC. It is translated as CAISGGGIPHEQFF.

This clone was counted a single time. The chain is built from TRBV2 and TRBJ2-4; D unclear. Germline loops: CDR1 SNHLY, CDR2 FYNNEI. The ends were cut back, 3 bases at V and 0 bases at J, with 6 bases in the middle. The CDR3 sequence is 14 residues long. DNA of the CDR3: TGTGCCAGCAGTGATCTCTCAGCCAAAAACATTCAGTACTTC. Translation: CASSDLSAKNIQYF.

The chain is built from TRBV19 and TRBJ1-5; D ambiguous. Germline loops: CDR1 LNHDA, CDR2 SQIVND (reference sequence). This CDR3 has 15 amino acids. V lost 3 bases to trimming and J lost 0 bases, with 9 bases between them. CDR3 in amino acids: CASSISTNSNQPQHF. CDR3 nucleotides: TGTGCCAGTAGTATCAGTACAAATAGCAATCAGCCCCAGCATTTT.

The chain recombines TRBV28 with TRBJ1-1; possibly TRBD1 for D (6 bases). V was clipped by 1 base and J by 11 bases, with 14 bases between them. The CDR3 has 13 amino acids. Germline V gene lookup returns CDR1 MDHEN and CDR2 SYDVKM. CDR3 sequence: CASSLLNTGTAFF. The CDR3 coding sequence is TGTGCCAGCAGTTTATTGAACACAGGGACGGCTTTCTTT.

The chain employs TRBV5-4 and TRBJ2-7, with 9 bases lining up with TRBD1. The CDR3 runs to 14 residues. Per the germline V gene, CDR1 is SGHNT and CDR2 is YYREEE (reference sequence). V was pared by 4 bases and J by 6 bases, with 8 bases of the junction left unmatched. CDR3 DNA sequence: TGTGCCAGCAGCCTAAACAGGGGGCTCGGCGAGCAGTACTTC. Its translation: CASSLNRGLGEQYF.

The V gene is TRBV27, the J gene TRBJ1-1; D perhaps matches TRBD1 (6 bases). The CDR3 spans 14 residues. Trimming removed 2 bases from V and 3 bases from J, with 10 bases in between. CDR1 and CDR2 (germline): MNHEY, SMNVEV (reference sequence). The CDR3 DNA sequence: TGTGCCAGCAGTTTAGAGGGGGTATACACTGAAGCTTTCTTT. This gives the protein CASSLEGVYTEAFF.

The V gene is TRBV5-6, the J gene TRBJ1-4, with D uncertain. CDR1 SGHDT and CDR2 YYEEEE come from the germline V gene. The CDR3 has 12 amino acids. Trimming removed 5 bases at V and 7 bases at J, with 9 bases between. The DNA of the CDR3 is TGTGCCAGCAGGTCCGGGTCTGAAAAACTGTTTTTT. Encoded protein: CASRSGSEKLFF.

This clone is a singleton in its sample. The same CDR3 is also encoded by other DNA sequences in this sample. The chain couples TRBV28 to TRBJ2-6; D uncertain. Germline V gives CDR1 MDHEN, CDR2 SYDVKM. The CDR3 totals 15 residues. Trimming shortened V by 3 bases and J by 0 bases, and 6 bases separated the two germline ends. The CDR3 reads CASSLGLSGANVLTF. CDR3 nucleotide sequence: TGTGCCAGCAGTTTGGGCCTCTCTGGGGCCAACGTCCTGACTTTC. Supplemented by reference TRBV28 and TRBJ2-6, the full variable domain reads DVKVTQSSRYLVKRTGEKVFLECVQDMDHENMFWYRQDPGLGLRLIYFSYDVKMKEKGDIPEGYSVSREKKERFSLILESASTNQTSMYLCASSLGLSGANVLTFGAGSRLTVL.

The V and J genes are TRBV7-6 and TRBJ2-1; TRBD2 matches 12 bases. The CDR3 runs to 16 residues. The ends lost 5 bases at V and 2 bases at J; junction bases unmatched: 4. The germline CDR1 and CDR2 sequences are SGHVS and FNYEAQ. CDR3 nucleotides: TGTGCCAGCAGCGAGGGACTAGCGGGCCCCTACAATGAGCAGTTCTTC. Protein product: CASSEGLAGPYNEQFF.

The chain's CDR3 is CASSFPDYGEQYF. In DNA, the CDR3 is TGTGCCAGCAGCTTCCCCGACTACGGCGAGCAGTACTTC. The chain links TRBV11-3 to TRBJ2-7; a possible D gene is TRBD2 (5 bases). Germline values: CDR1 SGHNT, CDR2 YENEEA. This CDR3 has 13 amino acids. V lost 3 bases, J lost 6 bases, and 12 bases lay in between. Filled out from reference TRBV11-3 and TRBJ2-7, the complete variable domain reads EAGVVQSPRYKIIEKKQPVAFWCNPISGHNTLYWYLQNLGQGPELLIRYENEEAVDDSQLPKDRFSAERLKGVDSTLKIQPAELGDSAVYLCASSFPDYGEQYFGPGTRLTVT.

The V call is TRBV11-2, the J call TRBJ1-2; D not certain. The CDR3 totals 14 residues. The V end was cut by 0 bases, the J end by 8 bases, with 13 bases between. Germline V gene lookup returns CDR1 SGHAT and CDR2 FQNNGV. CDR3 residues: CASSLDPGVEGYTF. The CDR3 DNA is TGTGCCAGCAGCTTAGATCCCGGAGTAGAGGGCTACACCTTC.

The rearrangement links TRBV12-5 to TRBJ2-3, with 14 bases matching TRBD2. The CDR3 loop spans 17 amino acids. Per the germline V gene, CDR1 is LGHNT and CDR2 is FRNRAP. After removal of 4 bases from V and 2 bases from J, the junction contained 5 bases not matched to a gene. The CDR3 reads CASGSRLAGGPTDTQYF. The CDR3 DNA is TGTGCTAGTGGTTCCCGACTAGCGGGAGGGCCCACAGATACGCAGTATTTT.

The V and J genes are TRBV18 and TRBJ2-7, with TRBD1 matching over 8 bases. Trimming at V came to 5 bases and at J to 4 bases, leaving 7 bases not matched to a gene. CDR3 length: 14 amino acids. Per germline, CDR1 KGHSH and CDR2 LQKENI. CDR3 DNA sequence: TGTGCCAGCTCATCCGGACAGGGTGGGTACGAGCAGTACTTC. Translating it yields CASSSGQGGYEQYF.

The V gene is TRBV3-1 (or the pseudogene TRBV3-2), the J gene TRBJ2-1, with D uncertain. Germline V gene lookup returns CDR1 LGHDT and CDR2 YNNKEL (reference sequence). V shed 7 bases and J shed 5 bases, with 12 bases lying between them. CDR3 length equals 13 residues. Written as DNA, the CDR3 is TGTGCCAGCAAGAAGACTCGTGACAATGAGCAGTTCTTC. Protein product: CASKKTRDNEQFF.

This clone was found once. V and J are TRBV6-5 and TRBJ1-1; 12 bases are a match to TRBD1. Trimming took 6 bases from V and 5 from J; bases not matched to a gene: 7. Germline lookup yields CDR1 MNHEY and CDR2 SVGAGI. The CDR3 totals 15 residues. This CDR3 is CASRTGTGGVTEAFF. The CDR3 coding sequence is TGTGCCAGCAGAACCGGGACAGGGGGCGTGACTGAAGCTTTCTTT.

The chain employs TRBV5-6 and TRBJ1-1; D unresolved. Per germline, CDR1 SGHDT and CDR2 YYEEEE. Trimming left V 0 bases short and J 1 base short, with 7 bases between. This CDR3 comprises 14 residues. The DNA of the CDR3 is TGTGCCAGCAGCTTGGGACACGCGAACACTGAAGCTTTCTTT. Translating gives CASSLGHANTEAFF.

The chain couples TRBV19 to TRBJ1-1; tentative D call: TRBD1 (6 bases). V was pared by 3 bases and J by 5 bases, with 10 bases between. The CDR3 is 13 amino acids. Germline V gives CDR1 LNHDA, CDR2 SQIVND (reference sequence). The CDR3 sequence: CASSIERGTEAFF. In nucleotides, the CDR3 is TGTGCCAGTAGTATTGAGAGGGGGACTGAAGCTTTCTTT.

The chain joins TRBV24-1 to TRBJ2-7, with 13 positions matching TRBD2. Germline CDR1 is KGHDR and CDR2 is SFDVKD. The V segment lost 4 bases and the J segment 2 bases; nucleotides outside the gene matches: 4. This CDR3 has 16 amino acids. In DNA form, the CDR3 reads TGTGCCACCAGTGAATACGGGACTAGCGGGGCCTACGAGCAGTACTTC. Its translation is CATSEYGTSGAYEQYF.

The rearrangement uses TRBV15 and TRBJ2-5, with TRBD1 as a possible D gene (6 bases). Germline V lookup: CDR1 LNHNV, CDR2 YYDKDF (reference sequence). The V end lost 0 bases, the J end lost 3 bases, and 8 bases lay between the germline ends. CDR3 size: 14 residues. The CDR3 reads CATSRDPGEETQYF. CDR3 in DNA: TGTGCCACCAGCAGAGATCCAGGGGAAGAGACCCAGTACTTC.